This T cell receptor (beta chain) stems from a study of control samples from healthy donors and cancer patients. Only in-frame clones appear in the TCRdb table, and some are missing; sequencing was by immunoSEQ multiplex PCR. The data contain about 71,000 clones, just under 90% of them seen just once; the ten biggest clones take up about 19%. V was clipped by 6 bases and J by 0 bases, with 7 bases between them. CDR1 is WNHNN, CDR2 SYGVQD, per germline (reference sequence). The CDR3 loop spans 13 amino acids. The sequence was collected from a man between 60 and 75 years old with lung cancer. The material sequenced was PBMCs. J is TRBJ2-3 and V is TRBV10-1; D gene uncertain. The CDR3 is CASSTSSTDTQYF. In DNA form, the CDR3 reads TGCGCCAGCAGCACGTCTAGCACAGATACGCAGTATTTT.